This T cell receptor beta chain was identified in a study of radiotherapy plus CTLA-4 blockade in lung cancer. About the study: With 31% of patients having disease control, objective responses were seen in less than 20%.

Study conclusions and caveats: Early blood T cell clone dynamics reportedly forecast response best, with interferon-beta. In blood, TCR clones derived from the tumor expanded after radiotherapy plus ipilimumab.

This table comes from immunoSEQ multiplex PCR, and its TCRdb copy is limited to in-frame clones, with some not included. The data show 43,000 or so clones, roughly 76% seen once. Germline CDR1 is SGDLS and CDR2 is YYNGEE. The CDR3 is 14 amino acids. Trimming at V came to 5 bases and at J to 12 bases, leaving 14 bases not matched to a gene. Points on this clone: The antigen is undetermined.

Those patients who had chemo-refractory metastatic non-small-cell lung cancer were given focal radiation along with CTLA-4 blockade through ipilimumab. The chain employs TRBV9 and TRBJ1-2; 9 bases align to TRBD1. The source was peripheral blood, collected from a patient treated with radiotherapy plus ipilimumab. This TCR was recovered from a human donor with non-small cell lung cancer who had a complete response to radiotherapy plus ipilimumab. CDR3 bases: TGTGCCAGCAGTGAACAGGGGGCAGGTGGAGGCCACACCTTC. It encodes CASSEQGAGGGHTF. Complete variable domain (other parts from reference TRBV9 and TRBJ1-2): DSGVTQTPKHLITATGQRVTLRCSPRSGDLSVYWYQQSLDQGLQFLIQYYNGEERAKGNILERFSAQQFPDLHSELNLSSLELGDSALYFCASSEQGAGGGHTFGSGTRLTVV.